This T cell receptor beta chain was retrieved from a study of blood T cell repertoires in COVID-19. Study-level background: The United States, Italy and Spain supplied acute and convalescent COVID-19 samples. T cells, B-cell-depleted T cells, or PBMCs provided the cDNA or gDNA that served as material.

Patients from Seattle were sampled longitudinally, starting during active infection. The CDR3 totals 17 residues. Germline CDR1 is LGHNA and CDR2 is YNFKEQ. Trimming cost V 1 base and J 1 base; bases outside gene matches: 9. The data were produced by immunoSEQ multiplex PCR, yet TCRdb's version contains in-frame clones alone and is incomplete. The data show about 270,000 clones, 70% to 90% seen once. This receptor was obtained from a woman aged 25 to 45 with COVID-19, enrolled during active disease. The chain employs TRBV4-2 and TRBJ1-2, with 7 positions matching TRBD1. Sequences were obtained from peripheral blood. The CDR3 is CASSQGQGRYDNYGYTF. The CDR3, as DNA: TGTGCCAGCAGCCAAGGACAGGGCCGTTATGATAACTATGGCTACACCTTC.